This is a list of T cell receptor beta chains from one sample in a study of PD-L1 blockade in urothelial cancer. The method was immunoSEQ multiplex PCR; TCRdb's version includes in-frame clones alone and lacks a portion of them. This table holds tens of thousands of clones, around four fifths found once. The sample was PBMCs, taken around atezolizumab (anti-PD-L1) treatment. The receptors were gathered from a man aged 50 or older with urothelial cancer. Both conserved end residues are part of each CDR3. The order of the fields is clone size, CDR3 length, J gene, V gene, D gene, CDR3 DNA, CDR3 protein. The D gene is left open where the match is weak. Not all rows give a size; the values are once, few, many and, for expanded clones, a class.

abundance: .; len: 15; j_gene: TRBJ1-3; v_gene: TRBV7-6; d_gene: .; CDR3nt: TGTGCCAGCAGCCCTACAGCTACCTCTGGAAACACCATATATTTT; CDR3aa: CASSPTATSGNTIYF
abundance: .; len: 15; j_gene: TRBJ1-3; v_gene: TRBV9; d_gene: .; CDR3nt: TGTGCCAGCAGCGTATCGCGCGCGTCGGGAAACACCATATATTTT; CDR3aa: CASSVSRASGNTIYF
abundance: .; len: 13; j_gene: TRBJ1-2; v_gene: TRBV19; d_gene: TRBD1; CDR3nt: TGTGCCAGTAGCCTAGGGGGCGCGAATGGCTACACCTTC; CDR3aa: CASSLGGANGYTF
abundance: .; len: 15; j_gene: TRBJ2-5; v_gene: TRBV4-2; d_gene: TRBD1; CDR3nt: TGTGCCAGCAGCCCCGGGACAGGGGATGGAGAGACCCAGTACTTC; CDR3aa: CASSPGTGDGETQYF
abundance: .; len: 12; j_gene: TRBJ1-5; v_gene: TRBV6-6; d_gene: .; CDR3nt: TGTGCCAGCAGCCGAGGCAATCAGCCCCAGCATTTT; CDR3aa: CASSRGNQPQHF
abundance: .; len: 14; j_gene: TRBJ2-7; v_gene: TRBV9; d_gene: TRBD2; CDR3nt: TGTGCCAGCAGCCCGACTAGCGGGATGGGGGAGCAGTACTTC; CDR3aa: CASSPTSGMGEQYF
abundance: .; len: 13; j_gene: TRBJ1-6; v_gene: TRBV10-3; d_gene: .; CDR3nt: TGTGCCATCAGTGACAGGGCGAATTCACCCCTCCACTTT; CDR3aa: CAISDRANSPLHF
abundance: .; len: 16; j_gene: TRBJ2-5; v_gene: TRBV2; d_gene: TRBD2; CDR3nt: TGTGCCAGCAGTCCATTTAGCGGGGTGCATCAAGAGACCCAGTACTTC; CDR3aa: CASSPFSGVHQETQYF
abundance: .; len: 16; j_gene: TRBJ1-5; v_gene: TRBV2; d_gene: TRBD1; CDR3nt: TGTGCCAGCAGTGCGACGAGACAGGGGCGCGATCAGCCCCAGCATTTT; CDR3aa: CASSATRQGRDQPQHF
abundance: .; len: 14; j_gene: TRBJ1-1; v_gene: TRBV5-1; d_gene: .; CDR3nt: TGCGCCAGCAGCTTGGACCTAAGGAACACTGAAGCTTTCTTT; CDR3aa: CASSLDLRNTEAFF
abundance: .; len: 16; j_gene: TRBJ1-1; v_gene: TRBV6-5; d_gene: TRBD1; CDR3nt: TGTGCCAGCAGTTACTCGCCAGGGGGAAGGAGCACTGAAGCTTTCTTT; CDR3aa: CASSYSPGGRSTEAFF
abundance: .; len: 14; j_gene: TRBJ2-2; v_gene: TRBV28; d_gene: TRBD2; CDR3nt: TGTGCCAGCAGTTTGCCCGGGGGGACCGGGGAGCTGTTTTTT; CDR3aa: CASSLPGGTGELFF
abundance: few; len: 15; j_gene: TRBJ2-5; v_gene: TRBV4-1; d_gene: TRBD2; CDR3nt: TGCGCCAGCAGCCAAGACGAGGACGGGAGGGAGACCCAGTACTTC; CDR3aa: CASSQDEDGRETQYF
abundance: few; len: 14; j_gene: TRBJ2-7; v_gene: TRBV6-1; d_gene: .; CDR3nt: TGTGCCAGCAGTTTCGGGGCAGGGGCCTACGAGCAGTACTTC; CDR3aa: CASSFGAGAYEQYF
abundance: .; len: 18; j_gene: TRBJ2-7; v_gene: TRBV7-9; d_gene: TRBD2; CDR3nt: TGTGCCAGCTCTACGAGGGGACTAGCGGGAGCCCGCTCCTACGAGCAGTACTTC; CDR3aa: CASSTRGLAGARSYEQYF
abundance: .; len: 11; j_gene: TRBJ1-1; v_gene: TRBV29-1; d_gene: TRBD1; CDR3nt: TGCAGCGCCAGGGACAGGCGTGAAGCTTTCTTT; CDR3aa: CSARDRREAFF
abundance: .; len: 14; j_gene: TRBJ2-7; v_gene: TRBV19; d_gene: .; CDR3nt: TGTGCCAGTAGACCTCGTAGGAGCTCCTACGAGCAGTACTTC; CDR3aa: CASRPRRSSYEQYF
abundance: .; len: 17; j_gene: TRBJ2-3; v_gene: TRBV4-1; d_gene: TRBD1; CDR3nt: TGCGCCAGCAGCCAAGAAGGGACAGGGAGCAACCAAGATACGCAGTATTTT; CDR3aa: CASSQEGTGSNQDTQYF
abundance: .; len: 16; j_gene: TRBJ1-5; v_gene: TRBV19; d_gene: .; CDR3nt: TGTGCCAGTAGTCCATACTCCGGACAGAGCAATCAGCCCCAGCATTTT; CDR3aa: CASSPYSGQSNQPQHF
abundance: .; len: 14; j_gene: TRBJ2-3; v_gene: TRBV19; d_gene: .; CDR3nt: TGTGCCAGTAGTGAGACAGGTCGTAAAGATACGCAGTATTTT; CDR3aa: CASSETGRKDTQYF
abundance: .; len: 15; j_gene: TRBJ1-2; v_gene: TRBV5-1; d_gene: .; CDR3nt: TGCGCCAGCAGCTTTGGAGACAGGACATGGCTAGGCTACACCTTC; CDR3aa: CASSFGDRTWLGYTF
abundance: .; len: 14; j_gene: TRBJ1-2; v_gene: TRBV2; d_gene: .; CDR3nt: TGTGCCAGGTCCCGTTCCCGGGGAACGGGTGGCTACACCTTC; CDR3aa: CARSRSRGTGGYTF
abundance: .; len: 16; j_gene: TRBJ1-4; v_gene: TRBV5-1; d_gene: .; CDR3nt: TGCGCCAGCAGCTCGCTTGGGGAGGGACTGGATGAAAAACTGTTTTTT; CDR3aa: CASSSLGEGLDEKLFF
abundance: .; len: 15; j_gene: TRBJ2-1; v_gene: TRBV7-8; d_gene: .; CDR3nt: TGTGCCAGCAGTATCGGACAGAGCTCCTACAATGAGCAGTTCTTC; CDR3aa: CASSIGQSSYNEQFF
abundance: .; len: 14; j_gene: TRBJ2-3; v_gene: TRBV6-6; d_gene: TRBD1; CDR3nt: TGTGCCAGCAGCCGACTAACAGGGGCAGATACGCAGTATTTT; CDR3aa: CASSRLTGADTQYF
abundance: .; len: 15; j_gene: TRBJ2-4; v_gene: TRBV2; d_gene: TRBD2; CDR3nt: TGTGCCAGCAGAAATAGCGGGGGGGCGAAAAACATTCAGTACTTC; CDR3aa: CASRNSGGAKNIQYF
abundance: .; len: 13; j_gene: TRBJ1-1; v_gene: TRBV29-1; d_gene: .; CDR3nt: TGCAGCGCCTGCGACAGAGAGAACACTGAAGCTTTCTTT; CDR3aa: CSACDRENTEAFF
abundance: .; len: 15; j_gene: TRBJ2-2; v_gene: TRBV14; d_gene: TRBD2; CDR3nt: TGTGCCAGCAGCCATCTTTATGCGGGGGTCGGGGAGCTGTTTTTT; CDR3aa: CASSHLYAGVGELFF
abundance: .; len: 16; j_gene: TRBJ2-3; v_gene: TRBV5-1; d_gene: TRBD2; CDR3nt: TGCGCCAGCAGCTTGGCGTACCGCGGGAGTGGAGATACGCAGTATTTT; CDR3aa: CASSLAYRGSGDTQYF
abundance: .; len: 13; j_gene: TRBJ1-5; v_gene: TRBV19; d_gene: .; CDR3nt: TGTGCCAGTAACGCAGGTAGTTGGCAGCCCCAGCATTTT; CDR3aa: CASNAGSWQPQHF
abundance: .; len: 15; j_gene: TRBJ2-5; v_gene: TRBV7-8; d_gene: .; CDR3nt: TGTGCCAGCAGCTTTCGTCAGGGTTCCCAAGAGACCCAGTACTTC; CDR3aa: CASSFRQGSQETQYF
abundance: .; len: 13; j_gene: TRBJ2-7; v_gene: TRBV2; d_gene: TRBD1; CDR3nt: TGTGCCAGCAGCGCGACAGGGCGGAAGGAGCAGTACTTC; CDR3aa: CASSATGRKEQYF
abundance: .; len: 14; j_gene: TRBJ1-4; v_gene: TRBV6-1; d_gene: TRBD1; CDR3nt: TGTGCCAGCATAACCCCAGGGGGTCCTGAAAAACTGTTTTTT; CDR3aa: CASITPGGPEKLFF
abundance: .; len: 12; j_gene: TRBJ2-7; v_gene: TRBV29-1; d_gene: .; CDR3nt: TGCAGCGTGCTACAGGGTGGGTACGAGCAGTACTTC; CDR3aa: CSVLQGGYEQYF
abundance: .; len: 11; j_gene: TRBJ2-7; v_gene: TRBV20-1; d_gene: .; CDR3nt: TGCAGTGCACCGGACTATAACGAGCAGTACTTC; CDR3aa: CSAPDYNEQYF
abundance: few; len: 16; j_gene: TRBJ2-1; v_gene: TRBV4-2; d_gene: .; CDR3nt: TGTGCCAGCAGCCAAGATCAGGGAAGGGGGTACAATGAGCAGTTCTTC; CDR3aa: CASSQDQGRGYNEQFF
abundance: .; len: 16; j_gene: TRBJ2-2; v_gene: TRBV5-4; d_gene: TRBD1; CDR3nt: TGTGCCAGCAGCTTTGGGGGGTACAGGGGGGCCGGGGAGCTGTTTTTT; CDR3aa: CASSFGGYRGAGELFF
abundance: few; len: 12; j_gene: TRBJ2-7; v_gene: TRBV19; d_gene: .; CDR3nt: TGTGCCAGTAGTGACAGATCCTACGAGCAGTACTTC; CDR3aa: CASSDRSYEQYF
abundance: .; len: 10; j_gene: TRBJ1-4; v_gene: TRBV5-8; d_gene: .; CDR3nt: TGTGCCAGCAGCTTGCGGAGACAGTTGTTT; CDR3aa: CASSLRRQLF
abundance: medium-sized; len: 13; j_gene: TRBJ2-7; v_gene: TRBV7-9; d_gene: TRBD2; CDR3nt: TGTGCCAGCAGCTTAGGACTAGCGGACGAGCAGTACTTC; CDR3aa: CASSLGLADEQYF
abundance: .; len: 15; j_gene: TRBJ2-1; v_gene: TRBV9; d_gene: TRBD1; CDR3nt: TGTGCCAGCAGCGAAAGGCCGACAGGGAACAATGAGCAGTTCTTC; CDR3aa: CASSERPTGNNEQFF
abundance: .; len: 12; j_gene: TRBJ2-3; v_gene: TRBV5-1; d_gene: .; CDR3nt: TGCGCCAGCAGCGTCGGAGGGGATACGCAGTATTTT; CDR3aa: CASSVGGDTQYF
abundance: .; len: 13; j_gene: TRBJ2-7; v_gene: TRBV7-8; d_gene: TRBD2; CDR3nt: TGTGCCAGCAGAGATAGCGGGAGAGGTGAGCAGTACTTC; CDR3aa: CASRDSGRGEQYF
abundance: .; len: 13; j_gene: TRBJ1-2; v_gene: TRBV2; d_gene: .; CDR3nt: TGTGCCAGCAGAGTAGACAGGAACTATGGCTACACCTTC; CDR3aa: CASRVDRNYGYTF
abundance: once; len: 15; j_gene: TRBJ2-3; v_gene: TRBV7-9; d_gene: TRBD2; CDR3nt: TGTGCCAGCAGCGTGAGCGGGGGGGCGCCAGATACGCAGTATTTT; CDR3aa: CASSVSGGAPDTQYF
abundance: .; len: 16; j_gene: TRBJ2-1; v_gene: TRBV10-2; d_gene: TRBD2; CDR3nt: TGCGCCAGCGTCTCCCAGGGACTAGCGTTATACAATGAGCAGTTCTTC; CDR3aa: CASVSQGLALYNEQFF
abundance: .; len: 15; j_gene: TRBJ1-3; v_gene: TRBV9; d_gene: .; CDR3nt: TGTGCCAGCAGCGTAGATGAGGGGGTAAGAAACACCATATATTTT; CDR3aa: CASSVDEGVRNTIYF
abundance: .; len: 15; j_gene: TRBJ1-3; v_gene: TRBV18; d_gene: TRBD1; CDR3nt: TGTGCCAGCTCACCACAGGGGGCTAATGGAAACACCATATATTTT; CDR3aa: CASSPQGANGNTIYF
abundance: .; len: 15; j_gene: TRBJ1-2; v_gene: TRBV5-8; d_gene: .; CDR3nt: TGTGCCAGCAGACTAATCAAGTCCAACAACTATGGCTACACCTTC; CDR3aa: CASRLIKSNNYGYTF
abundance: .; len: 16; j_gene: TRBJ2-3; v_gene: TRBV2; d_gene: .; CDR3nt: TGTGCCAGCAGTGAGTTTCTTGCGGGGCCCACAGATACGCAGTATTTT; CDR3aa: CASSEFLAGPTDTQYF
abundance: once; len: 15; j_gene: TRBJ2-6; v_gene: TRBV28; d_gene: .; CDR3nt: TGTGCCAGCAGTCCCGGGGGATCTGGGGCCAACGTCCTGACTTTC; CDR3aa: CASSPGGSGANVLTF